The 30 T cell receptor beta chains presented below share a single source sample, sequenced in a study of CD8 T cells in ankylosing spondylitis. TCRdb processed the 5' RACE reads anew with MiXCR; each CDR3 protein has one entry. The repertoire holds about 250,000 distinct CDR3 sequences, with over 7% as singletons. The sequenced sample was blood, either unsorted or a sorted T cell fraction (not recorded which). Receptors were obtained from a female donor with ankylosing spondylitis or in good health (not recorded which).

This clonotype was detected many times. The chain employs TRBV12-3 or TRBV12-4 and TRBJ2-1; 14 bases are a match to TRBD2. J was trimmed by 5 bases and V by 5 bases; bases with no gene match: 11. The CDR3 loop spans 18 amino acids. The CDR3 DNA reads as TGTGCCAGCAGTCCGTCCGGGACTAGCGGGAGAGCGGACAATGAGCAGTTCTTC. Its protein is CASSPSGTSGRADNEQFF.

This clonotype has only a few counts. The chain recombines TRBV7-9 with TRBJ2-1; 9 bases match TRBD2. The CDR3 is 17 residues long. CDR1 is SEHNR and CDR2 is FQNEAQ in the germline V gene (reference sequence). Trimming at V came to 5 bases and at J to 0 bases, leaving 8 bases not matched to a gene. The DNA for the CDR3 is TGTGCCAGCAGCGACCCACTAGCGGGTAGCTCCTACAATGAGCAGTTCTTC. Translation gives CASSDPLAGSSYNEQFF.

This clonotype was seen repeatedly, ten times or more. The chain employs TRBV5-1 and TRBJ2-1; D unresolved. Germline values: CDR1 SGHRS, CDR2 YFSETQ. Trimming stripped 0 bases from V and 7 bases from J, with 5 bases between. There are 12 residues in the CDR3. The CDR3 nucleotides are TGCGCCAGCAGCTTGGCCGGTAATGAGCAGTTCTTC. Protein product: CASSLAGNEQFF.

This clonotype showed up many times. The rearrangement links TRBV20-1 to TRBJ2-1; D not certain. V lost 4 bases and J 6 bases, leaving 13 bases between the germline ends. Germline CDR1 reads DFQATT; CDR2 reads SNEGSKA (reference sequence). The CDR3 runs to 13 residues. The CDR3 nucleotides read TGCAGTGCTATGGCCCCACTCGGCAATGAGCAGTTCTTC. Encoded protein: CSAMAPLGNEQFF.

This clonotype occurred a few times. This may come from a read error, since a much larger clone is one base off. The rearrangement uses TRBV5-6 and TRBJ1-3; 9 bases align to TRBD1. Per germline, CDR1 SGHDT and CDR2 YYEEEE. CDR3 length: 16 residues. The CDR3 is CASSLAGTGKGNTVYF. The CDR3 DNA reads as TGTGCCAGCAGCTTAGCCGGGACAGGGAAGGGAAACACCGTATATTTT.

This clonotype was seen ten or more times. The chain is built from TRBV20-1 and TRBJ1-1; the match to TRBD1 covers 9 bases. CDR1 and CDR2 from the germline V gene are DFQATT and SNEGSKA (reference sequence). V was clipped by 0 bases and J by 0 bases; unmatched bases: 8. The length of the CDR3 is 17 residues. As DNA, the CDR3 is TGCAGTGCTAGAGATGGGGACAGGGCGGGAATGAACACTGAAGCTTTCTTT. Its translation is CSARDGDRAGMNTEAFF.

This clonotype was picked up many times. CDR3 nucleotide sequence: TGCAGTGCTAGAGATCTAGCGGGGACTGAAGCTTTCTTT. It translates to CSARDLAGTEAFF. The chain combines TRBV20-1 with TRBJ1-1; unclear D gene. V was pared by 0 bases and J by 5 bases, with 10 bases between. The CDR3 has 13 amino acids. Germline V gene lookup returns CDR1 DFQATT and CDR2 SNEGSKA (reference sequence).

Worth noting for this clonotype: A single base separates this from a much larger clone, so it may be a read error. The rearrangement uses TRBV9 and TRBJ2-7; a weak D match, TRBD2 (5 bases). The CDR3 is made up of 14 amino acids. Germline CDR1 and CDR2: SGDLS and YYNGEE. V lost 4 bases and J 3 bases, leaving 14 bases between the germline ends. The CDR3 nucleotides read TGTGCCAGCAGCATAGGCCGAGGAGGCTACGAGCAGTACTTC. It codes for CASSIGRGGYEQYF.

The chain employs TRBV2 and TRBJ1-2; D not certain. The CDR3 has 14 residues. The V and J ends lost 4 bases and 3 bases respectively, with 12 bases between them. Germline V CDR1 and CDR2: SNHLY, FYNNEI. CDR3 sequence: CASSVGLEDYGYTF. The CDR3 DNA follows: TGTGCCAGCAGTGTTGGGCTCGAAGACTATGGCTACACCTTC.

In the case of this clonotype: This sequence may be a read error, since a much larger clone differs from it by one base. The gene calls are TRBV28 and TRBJ1-1, with D possibly TRBD1 on 5 matching bases. The V gene's germline CDR1 is MDHEN and CDR2 SYDVKM. Trimming took 4 bases from V and 1 from J, leaving 13 bases between them. The CDR3 covers 15 residues. The CDR3 is CASSSPLGTNTEAFF. The CDR3 DNA is TGTGCCAGCAGTTCTCCACTGGGGACGAACACTGAAGCTTTCTTT.

This clonotype was counted at least ten times. The V and J genes are TRBV29-1 and TRBJ2-3; 10 bases fit TRBD2. With 4 bases clipped from V and 2 bases from J, the junction kept 6 bases outside the gene matches. Germline V lookup: CDR1 SQVTM, CDR2 ANQGSEA. The CDR3 extends over 15 amino acids. CDR3 sequence: CSVGASGRTTDTQYF. DNA for the CDR3: TGCAGCGTTGGAGCTAGCGGGAGAACCACAGATACGCAGTATTTT.

This clonotype has a count of ten or more. The chain carries TRBV6-2 or TRBV6-3 and TRBJ1-5; D possibly corresponds to TRBD1 (5 bases). Per the germline V gene, CDR1 is MNHEY and CDR2 is SVGEGT. The CDR3 is 14 residues long. V lost 6 bases to trimming and J lost 2 bases, with 11 bases between them. The CDR3 region is CASSRDRRNQPQHF. CDR3 nucleotide sequence: TGTGCCAGCAGCAGGGATCGGCGCAATCAGCCCCAGCATTTT.

This clonotype was picked up many times. The chain links TRBV6-2 or TRBV6-3 to TRBJ2-1; 10 positions match TRBD2. V lost 6 bases, J lost 9 bases, and 11 bases stayed unmatched. Germline V gene lookup returns CDR1 MNHEY and CDR2 SVGEGT. This CDR3 region has 15 residues. This chain's CDR3 is CASRLLAGRMGEQFF. In nucleotides, the CDR3 is TGTGCCAGCAGACTACTAGCGGGGAGGATGGGTGAGCAGTTCTTC.

This clonotype turned up a few times. The V gene is TRBV4-2, the J gene TRBJ2-3, with D perhaps TRBD1 (6 bases). The V end was cut by 4 bases, the J end by 7 bases, with 27 bases between. The CDR3 extends over 18 amino acids. Germline V gives CDR1 LGHNA, CDR2 YNFKEQ. CDR3 protein: CASSPLRGGGSNGYTQYF. DNA of the CDR3: TGTGCCAGCAGCCCCCTCAGGGGTGGCGGCAGCAACGGATATACGCAGTATTTT.

This clonotype was seen a handful of times. The chain combines TRBV28 with TRBJ1-2; 9 bases agree with TRBD1. Germline V gene data show CDR1 as MDHEN and CDR2 as SYDVKM. The CDR3 covers 16 residues. Germline trimming cut 1 base from V and 3 bases from J; bases unmatched to any gene: 6. The CDR3 region has the DNA TGTGCCAGCAGTTTATCAGGGACAGGGCTGTACTATGGCTACACCTTC. It translates to CASSLSGTGLYYGYTF.

This clonotype was seen repeatedly, ten times or more. The chain recombines TRBV20-1 with TRBJ2-2; D gene ambiguous. The length of the CDR3 is 13 residues. Germline V gene data show CDR1 as DFQATT and CDR2 as SNEGSKA (reference sequence). V was cut by 4 bases and J by 6 bases, with 12 bases left in between. CDR3 nucleotides: TGCAGTGCTATAGGGAAGCATGCCGGGGAGCTGTTTTTT. Protein sequence: CSAIGKHAGELFF.

This clonotype came up many times. This chain joins TRBV6-2 or TRBV6-3 and TRBJ2-1, with 8 bases fitting TRBD2. With V trimmed by 2 bases and J by 4 bases, 4 bases remained unmatched. The length of the CDR3 is 15 residues. Germline V gene sequence: CDR1 MNHEY, CDR2 SVGEGT. The CDR3: CASSYASGQYNEQFF. CDR3 sequence (DNA): TGTGCCAGCAGTTACGCTAGCGGGCAATACAATGAGCAGTTCTTC.

This clonotype has a count of ten or more. The chain employs TRBV9 and TRBJ1-1, with 7 bases aligning to TRBD1. Looked up from germline, CDR1 is SGDLS and CDR2 is YYNGEE. CDR3 size: 12 residues. The V segment lost 0 bases and the J segment 8 bases; nucleotides outside the gene matches: 1. The CDR3, as DNA: TGTGCCAGCAGCGTAGTGGGACAGGAAGCTTTCTTT. It is translated as CASSVVGQEAFF.

In this sample, this clonotype turned up many times. The J gene is TRBJ1-5, the V gene TRBV4-3, with a possible D match to TRBD1 (6 bases). The germline gives CDR1 LGHNA, CDR2 YSLEER. Trimming cost V 0 bases and J 11 bases, with 17 bases left between them. This CDR3 contains 15 residues. CDR3 nucleotides: TGCGCCAGCAGCCAAGAGGGAGGGAGGGGGTCGGCCCAGCATTTT. Protein: CASSQEGGRGSAQHF.

CDR3 region: CASSRGTCEQYF. CDR3 DNA: TGTGCCAGCAGTCGGGGGACTTGCGAGCAGTACTTC. J is TRBJ2-7 and V is TRBV7-9; D perhaps matches TRBD2 (6 bases). This CDR3 has 12 amino acids. V lost 6 bases and J lost 6, with 12 bases in between. The V gene's germline CDR1 is SEHNR and CDR2 FQNEAQ (reference sequence).

The V call is TRBV10-3, the J call TRBJ2-1; 10 nucleotides line up with TRBD2. The CDR3 runs 14 residues. Germline V gene sequence: CDR1 ENHRY, CDR2 SYGVKD. V was clipped by 11 bases and J by 5 bases; unmatched bases: 9. The CDR3 region has the DNA TGTGCCGCAAAAGGGACTAGCGAGAACAATGAGCAGTTCTTC. It codes for CAAKGTSENNEQFF.

There are many counts of this clonotype. The chain links TRBV25-1 to TRBJ1-1; D call uncertain. Germline V gene lookup returns CDR1 MGHDK and CDR2 SYGVNS. V was trimmed by 2 bases and J by 5 bases, leaving 3 bases between them. CDR3 size: 11 residues. The CDR3 here is CASSEATEAFF. CDR3 nucleotides: TGTGCCAGCAGTGAAGCGACTGAAGCTTTCTTT.

This clonotype was observed many times. The V gene is TRBV20-1, the J gene TRBJ2-1; D is ambiguous. The ends were cut back, 0 bases at V and 6 bases at J, with 15 bases in the middle. This CDR3 contains 15 residues. Germline values: CDR1 DFQATT, CDR2 SNEGSKA (reference sequence). The CDR3 bases are TGCAGTGCTAGAGATTTGGCTACAGTTGTCAATGAGCAGTTCTTC. Amino acids: CSARDLATVVNEQFF.

This clonotype was found a few times. The rearrangement uses TRBV20-1 and TRBJ2-5; D perhaps matches TRBD2 (6 bases). This CDR3 has 14 amino acids. V dropped 5 bases and J dropped 5 bases, with 18 bases sitting between them. The germline V gene encodes CDR1 DFQATT and CDR2 SNEGSKA (reference sequence). The CDR3 region has the DNA TGCAGTGCTCTGATGACTAGTGGGTTGGAGACCCAGTACTTC. Translated: CSALMTSGLETQYF.

V usage is TRBV7-9 and J usage is TRBJ2-2, with D maybe TRBD2 (6 bases). The CDR3 contains 14 residues. Trimming stripped 10 bases from V and 0 bases from J, with 12 bases between. Germline CDR1 and CDR2: SEHNR and FQNEAQ (reference sequence). This CDR3 is CATLGRANTGELFF. CDR3 DNA sequence: TGTGCCACCCTCGGGAGAGCGAACACCGGGGAGCTGTTTTTT.

This clonotype occurred many times. The chain joins TRBV20-1 to TRBJ1-2; D call uncertain. CDR1 is DFQATT, CDR2 SNEGSKA, per germline (reference sequence). V shed 4 bases and J shed 4 bases, with 10 bases lying between them. CDR3 length equals 12 residues. CDR3 coding DNA: TGCAGTGCTATGGGCAGCTCCTATGGCTACACCTTC. Its protein product is CSAMGSSYGYTF.

A remark on this clonotype: This may stem from a read error, because a much larger clone lies one nucleotide away. V gene TRBV27 combines with J gene TRBJ1-6, with D unresolved. Germline CDR1 MNHEY, CDR2 SMNVEV (reference sequence). This CDR3 is built from 15 residues. The CDR3, as DNA: TGTGGCAGCAGCCAGGCGGGCTCCTATAATTCACCCCTCCACTTT. Protein product: CGSSQAGSYNSPLHF.

This clonotype occurred many times. CDR3 loop: CASSRGQVNTEAFF. Written as DNA, the CDR3 is TGCGCCAGCAGCCGGGGACAGGTAAACACTGAAGCTTTCTTT. The rearrangement joins TRBV5-1 to TRBJ1-1; 8 positions agree with TRBD1. This CDR3 is built from 14 residues. Per germline, CDR1 SGHRS and CDR2 YFSETQ. With V trimmed by 4 bases and J by 2 bases, 4 bases remained unmatched.

This clonotype has just a few counts. The gene calls are TRBV7-9 and TRBJ2-3; no clear D gene. There are 15 residues in the CDR3. CDR1 and CDR2 (germline): SEHNR, FQNEAQ (reference sequence). V gave up 6 bases and J gave up 3 bases, with 16 bases separating them. In DNA form, the CDR3 reads TGTGCCAGCAGGTCAGACAATCCAGGAACAGATACGCAGTATTTT. This codes for CASRSDNPGTDTQYF.

This clonotype was recorded at least ten times. This sequence may be a read error, since a much larger clone differs from it by one base. The rearrangement joins TRBV12-3 or TRBV12-4 to TRBJ2-7; 8 bases line up with TRBD1. V lost 3 bases and J lost 5; bases outside the gene matches: 3. This CDR3 is 13 amino acids long. DNA of the CDR3: TGTGCCAGCAGTTTTCAGGGGGCCCACGAGCAGTACTTC. As protein: CASSFQGAHEQYF.